These 27 T cell receptor beta chains came from one sample sequenced in a study of blood T cell repertoires in COVID-19. Measured with immunoSEQ multiplex PCR; TCRdb has only the in-frame clones, and not every one. The sample lists roughly 340,000 clones, around 87% occurring once. The source material was PBMCs or T cells enriched from blood (not recorded which). The source of these receptors is a man aged 18 to 30 who had recovered from COVID-19.

The rearrangement joins TRBV29-1 to TRBJ2-5; a weak D match, TRBD2 (6 bases). The V end lost 4 bases, the J end lost 3 bases, and 15 bases lay between the germline ends. The CDR3 loop spans 14 amino acids. Germline CDR1 and CDR2: SQVTM and ANQGSEA. CDR3 sequence: CSVVRVGGEETQYF. DNA for the CDR3: TGCAGCGTTGTTCGGGTAGGAGGGGAAGAGACCCAGTACTTC.

The rearrangement uses TRBV4-3 and TRBJ2-3; 7 positions agree with TRBD2. V dropped 0 bases and J dropped 3; count of bases not matched to a gene: 6. Per the germline V gene, CDR1 is LGHNA and CDR2 is YSLEER. The CDR3 covers 16 residues. The CDR3 DNA is TGCGCCAGCAGCCAAGATTGGGAGGGCCCGACAGATACGCAGTATTTT. Residues: CASSQDWEGPTDTQYF.

This clone was seen only once. The chain recombines TRBV9 with TRBJ1-3; tentatively, D is TRBD1 (6 bases). The length of the CDR3 is 14 residues. Per germline, CDR1 SGDLS and CDR2 YYNGEE. V lost 0 bases and J 3 bases, leaving 7 bases between the germline ends. CDR3 residues: CASSVDRVGNTIYF. In nucleotides, the CDR3 is TGTGCCAGCAGCGTAGACAGGGTTGGAAACACCATATATTTT.

V usage is TRBV28 and J usage is TRBJ1-2, with 9 bases matching TRBD1. The CDR3 contains 14 residues. Germline V CDR1 and CDR2: MDHEN, SYDVKM. The trim removed 6 bases at V and 4 bases at J, leaving 6 bases unmatched. The CDR3 loop reads CASSLGQGIYGYTF. CDR3 coding DNA: TGTGCCAGCAGCTTAGGACAGGGGATCTATGGCTACACCTTC.

This clone was found once. The chain links TRBV2 to TRBJ2-5; TRBD1 aligns across 8 bases. This CDR3 comprises 14 residues. The V and J ends lost 6 bases and 4 bases, in that order; junction bases with no gene match: 7. The germline V gene encodes CDR1 SNHLY and CDR2 FYNNEI. CDR3 in DNA: TGTGCCAGCAGCGACAGGGGTAGGGTAGAGACCCAGTACTTC. It encodes CASSDRGRVETQYF.

This clone showed up just once. The gene calls are TRBV3-1 (or the pseudogene TRBV3-2) and TRBJ1-6; 8 bases align to TRBD1. V dropped 4 bases and J dropped 7; count of bases not matched to a gene: 0. Germline V CDR1 and CDR2: LGHDT, YNNKEL (reference sequence). The CDR3 is 13 amino acids. Here the CDR3 reads CASSRDRNSPLHF. The CDR3 bases are TGTGCCAGCAGCCGGGACAGGAATTCACCCCTCCACTTT.

The chain recombines TRBV28 with TRBJ2-7; D is ambiguous. Germline assignment: CDR1 MDHEN and CDR2 SYDVKM. The CDR3 has 13 amino acids. Trimming shortened V by 4 bases and J by 7 bases, and 14 bases separated the two germline ends. CDR3 in amino acids: CASSSSPFGEQYF. The CDR3 DNA reads as TGTGCCAGCAGTTCCTCCCCCTTCGGGGAGCAGTACTTC.

The chain carries TRBV3-1 (or the pseudogene TRBV3-2) and TRBJ2-2; no firm D call. V dropped 7 bases and J dropped 0 bases, with 15 bases sitting between them. This CDR3 has 16 residues. Germline values: CDR1 LGHDT, CDR2 YNNKEL (reference sequence). The CDR3 reads CASTPNYRANTGELFF. Written as DNA, the CDR3 is TGTGCCAGCACCCCCAATTATCGGGCGAACACCGGGGAGCTGTTTTTT.

CDR3 residues: CASRYSGSTDTQYF. DNA for the CDR3: TGTGCCAGCAGGTATAGCGGGAGCACAGATACGCAGTATTTT. V is TRBV7-2 and J is TRBJ2-3; 7 nucleotides match TRBD2. The length of the CDR3 is 14 residues. After removal of 6 bases from V and 0 bases from J, the junction contained 3 bases not matched to a gene. Germline CDR1 and CDR2: SGHTA and FQGNSA.

In this sample, this clone turned up once. The chain joins TRBV5-1 to TRBJ2-5; 7 positions match TRBD1. The germline gives CDR1 SGHRS, CDR2 YFSETQ. CDR3 size: 18 residues. V lost 3 bases, J lost 2 bases, and 16 bases stayed unmatched. The CDR3 DNA reads TGCGCCAGCAGCTCTTCTATGGGATTCCGGGACAGACAAGAGACCCAGTACTTC. Its translation: CASSSSMGFRDRQETQYF.

The V and J genes are TRBV20-1 and TRBJ1-5; TRBD1 matches at 8 bases. From germline, CDR1 is DFQATT and CDR2 SNEGSKA (reference sequence). J lost 0 bases, V lost 3 bases, and 7 bases had no gene match. The length of the CDR3 is 16 residues. CDR3 sequence reads: CSASIQGEVSNQPQHF. CDR3 DNA: TGCAGTGCTAGTATACAGGGGGAGGTTAGCAATCAGCCCCAGCATTTT.

The chain combines TRBV6-1 with TRBJ1-2; D is possibly TRBD1 (6 bases). This CDR3 spans 15 amino acids. V dropped 2 bases and J dropped 4 bases, with 14 bases sitting between them. Germline V CDR1 and CDR2: MNHNS, SASEGT. CDR3 in amino acids: CASSEYLQGPYGYTF. DNA of the CDR3: TGTGCCAGCAGTGAATACCTCCAGGGGCCCTATGGCTACACCTTC.

The genes are TRBV14 and TRBJ1-2; unclear D gene. CDR1 SGHDN and CDR2 FVKESK come from the germline V gene. This CDR3 comprises 13 residues. V gave up 4 bases and J gave up 5 bases, with 11 bases separating them. The CDR3 reads CASSPGIDYGYTF. The CDR3 region has the DNA TGTGCCAGCAGCCCCGGGATAGATTATGGCTACACCTTC.

The V gene is TRBV3-1 (or the pseudogene TRBV3-2), the J gene TRBJ2-2, with TRBD2 matching over 10 bases. The CDR3 is made up of 18 amino acids. Looked up from germline, CDR1 is LGHDT and CDR2 is YNNKEL (reference sequence). Trimming took 4 bases from V and 4 from J; bases not matched to a gene: 12. Here the CDR3 reads CASSPWLAGEQGTGELFF. The CDR3 DNA sequence: TGTGCCAGCAGCCCCTGGCTAGCGGGGGAACAGGGCACCGGGGAGCTGTTTTTT.

The chain recombines TRBV6-5 with TRBJ2-7; 11 nucleotides align to TRBD2. The CDR3 has 14 amino acids. J gave up 6 bases and V 6 bases, and 7 bases lay outside the gene matches. Germline lookup yields CDR1 MNHEY and CDR2 SVGAGI. CDR3 coding DNA: TGTGCCAGCAGATTAGCGGGAGGGCCTGGCGAGCAGTACTTC. This sequence encodes CASRLAGGPGEQYF.

CDR3 nucleotide sequence: TGTGCCAGCTCACTTCACAGGGCGGGCTACACCTTC. Amino acids: CASSLHRAGYTF. The chain couples TRBV18 to TRBJ1-2, with D possibly matching TRBD1 (6 bases). The germline V and J ends were trimmed by 4 bases and 8 bases, with 11 bases remaining between them. The germline V gene has CDR1 KGHSH and CDR2 LQKENI. This CDR3 is built from 12 residues.

The CDR3 bases are TGTGCCAGCAGCCAAGGGACTAGCGGGGGGTACACAGATACGCAGTATTTT. Translation: CASSQGTSGGYTDTQYF. This sequence joins TRBV3-1 (or the pseudogene TRBV3-2) and TRBJ2-3, with 14 bases identical to TRBD2. Looked up from germline, CDR1 is LGHDT and CDR2 is YNNKEL (reference sequence). The CDR3 is 17 amino acids. V was pared by 1 base and J by 2 bases, with 2 bases of the junction left unmatched.

This clone was seen only once. This rearrangement joins TRBV28 to TRBJ1-1; 7 bases are shared with TRBD1. The CDR3 length is 14 residues. Germline CDR1 and CDR2: MDHEN and SYDVKM. V trimming: 2 bases; J trimming: 10 bases; junction bases outside the gene matches: 10. The DNA of the CDR3 is TGTGCCAGCAGTTTAACAGGGGTTTTTAATCTAGCTTTCTTT. Its translation: CASSLTGVFNLAFF. Combining the CDR3 with reference TRBV28 and TRBJ1-1 gives the whole variable domain DVKVTQSSRYLVKRTGEKVFLECVQDMDHENMFWYRQDPGLGLRLIYFSYDVKMKEKGDIPEGYSVSREKKERFSLILESASTNQTSMYLCASSLTGVFNLAFFGQGTRLTVV.

The chain has TRBV27 and TRBJ1-2, with TRBD1 matching 9 bases. This CDR3 comprises 14 residues. Germline assignment: CDR1 MNHEY and CDR2 SMNVEV (reference sequence). V gave up 4 bases and J gave up 14 bases; unmatched junction bases: 14. The CDR3 nucleotides are TGTGCCAGCAGTTCGGGGAACAGGGGGCGTTCGCAGACCTTC. Encoded protein: CASSSGNRGRSQTF.

The chain joins TRBV5-4 to TRBJ1-1, with TRBD1 identical over 9 bases. The CDR3 has 14 amino acids. Per germline, CDR1 SGHNT and CDR2 YYREEE (reference sequence). Trimming at V came to 4 bases and at J to 6 bases, leaving 7 bases not matched to a gene. This CDR3 is CASSPRDRESEAFF. The CDR3 region has the DNA TGTGCCAGCAGCCCCCGGGACAGGGAGTCTGAAGCTTTCTTT.

This clone was detected once. The rearrangement joins TRBV28 to TRBJ1-5; 8 bases fit TRBD1. The CDR3 spans 17 residues. Germline loops: CDR1 MDHEN, CDR2 SYDVKM. The ends lost 2 bases at V and 2 bases at J; junction bases unmatched: 8. CDR3 nucleotides: TGTGCCAGCAGTTTAGAAATGGTGGGACAGGGCAATCAGCCCCAGCATTTT. Amino acid sequence: CASSLEMVGQGNQPQHF. The entire variable domain, with the rest obtained from reference TRBV28 and TRBJ1-5, is as follows: DVKVTQSSRYLVKRTGEKVFLECVQDMDHENMFWYRQDPGLGLRLIYFSYDVKMKEKGDIPEGYSVSREKKERFSLILESASTNQTSMYLCASSLEMVGQGNQPQHFGDGTRLSIL.

This clone is a singleton in its sample. The chain links TRBV4-2 to TRBJ1-5, with D unresolved. Germline-derived CDR1 and CDR2 are LGHNA and YNFKEQ. V was shortened by 0 bases and J by 1 base, with 7 bases between the two germline ends. This CDR3 contains 15 residues. CDR3 protein: CASSQDSNSNQPQHF. For the CDR3, the DNA is TGTGCCAGCAGCCAAGATAGCAACAGCAATCAGCCCCAGCATTTT.

The chain carries TRBV9 and TRBJ1-1; D might be TRBD1 (5 bases). The CDR3 runs 13 residues. Germline lookup yields CDR1 SGDLS and CDR2 YYNGEE. Trimming left V 0 bases short and J 7 bases short, with 10 bases between. The CDR3 DNA reads as TGTGCCAGCAGCGTAGTCTTGGGGGGTGAAGCTTTCTTT. Translating it yields CASSVVLGGEAFF.

This clone came up a few times. The chain is built from TRBV27 and TRBJ1-6; TRBD1 aligns across 10 bases. The CDR3 is 17 amino acids. CDR1 MNHEY and CDR2 SMNVEV come from the germline V gene (reference sequence). Losses at the gene ends were 6 bases for V and 7 bases for J; bases not matched to a gene: 12. CDR3 bases: TGTGCCAGCAGCAATCAGGTCCGGGACAGGGGCAATTCACCCCTCCACTTT. Translated: CASSNQVRDRGNSPLHF.

The V gene is TRBV5-1, the J gene TRBJ2-7, with 11 bases fitting TRBD2. The ends lost 4 bases at V and 12 bases at J; junction bases unmatched: 15. This CDR3 has 15 amino acids. Germline assignment: CDR1 SGHRS and CDR2 YFSETQ. CDR3 DNA sequence: TGCGCCAGCAGCACCTCTAGCGGGGGGATACAAAGGGCGTACTTC. This translates into CASSTSSGGIQRAYF.

Details on this clone: Other DNA sequences in this specimen translate into the identical CDR3. The gene calls are TRBV10-3 and TRBJ1-1; 8 nucleotides agree with TRBD1. This CDR3 has 15 residues. The germline V gene has CDR1 ENHRY and CDR2 SYGVKD. Trimming cost V 4 bases and J 4 bases; bases outside gene matches: 8. The CDR3 spells CAISASTGVGTEAFF. The DNA for the CDR3 is TGTGCCATCAGTGCCTCGACAGGGGTGGGCACTGAAGCTTTCTTT.

The J gene is TRBJ2-1, the V gene TRBV19; 9 nucleotides agree with TRBD1. The CDR3 has 14 amino acids. After removal of 5 bases from V and 7 bases from J, the junction contained 6 bases not matched to a gene. Germline CDR1 is LNHDA and CDR2 is SQIVND (reference sequence). The CDR3 DNA sequence: TGTGCCAGTAGTTCACAGGGGGCGCAGAATGAGCAGTTCTTC. It specifies CASSSQGAQNEQFF.